This T cell receptor beta chain was sequenced during a study of blood T cell repertoires in COVID-19. Study information: Samples of COVID-19 (acute and convalescent) were obtained from the United States, Italy and Spain. PBMCs, B-cell-depleted T cells, or T cells provided the cDNA or gDNA that made up the material.

How the authors handled the data: Amplification of reference gene primers provided the estimated nucleated cell counts. Profiled with immunoSEQ multiplex PCR; TCRdb holds only in-frame clones, not every one. The DNA gave D and trimming, while V, J and clone size come from that table. The table shows some 140,000 clones, with roughly 85% occurring only once. CDR3 length equals 15 residues. CDR1 MDHEN and CDR2 SYDVKM come from the germline V gene. Trimming cost V 7 bases and J 2 bases, with 17 bases left between them. The clonotype comes from a man between 60 and 70 years old with acute or convalescent COVID-19. Sequenced: peripheral blood. V is TRBV28 and J is TRBJ1-2; tentatively, D is TRBD1 (6 bases). The CDR3 reads CASNEQGRGNYGYTF. The CDR3 DNA sequence: TGTGCCAGCAACGAACAGGGCAGGGGCAACTATGGCTACACCTTC.